Listed here are 10 T cell receptor beta chains from one sample, sequenced in a study of long-term antiretroviral therapy in people with HIV. Researchers ran immunoSEQ v3.0 at survey level. The repertoire was sequenced with immunoSEQ multiplex PCR; TCRdb's copy has only in-frame clones and lacks some. In the table there are around 34,000 clones, roughly 80% of which are singletons. The specimen was unsorted PBMCs, collected 1.5 years after starting antiretroviral therapy. Source of these receptors: a man between 18 and 35 years old with HIV.

The chain couples TRBV5-1 to TRBJ1-4; D unclear. The germline CDR1 and CDR2 sequences are SGHRS and YFSETQ. The CDR3 is 13 amino acids. Deletions cut 0 bases from V and 4 bases from J, with 4 bases between. This CDR3 is CASSLASNEKLFF. The CDR3 DNA reads TGCGCCAGCAGCTTGGCTAGTAATGAAAAACTGTTTTTT.

The chain employs TRBV5-1 and TRBJ2-1; D is unresolved. Deletions cut 1 base from V and 2 bases from J, with 7 bases between. The length of the CDR3 is 14 residues. From germline, CDR1 is SGHRS and CDR2 YFSETQ. DNA for the CDR3: TGCGCCAGCAGCTTGCCAGGAACCTACAATGAGCAGTTCTTC. Translating it yields CASSLPGTYNEQFF.

This clone occurred a few times. In DNA form, the CDR3 reads TGTGCCAGCAGCTTAGGGGGGGCCTCAAAATACAATGAGCAGTTCTTC. It translates to CASSLGGASKYNEQFF. This rearrangement joins TRBV7-8 to TRBJ2-1, with D perhaps given as TRBD1 or TRBD2 (6 bases each). The V gene lost 1 base and the J gene lost 4 bases, with 14 bases spanning the gap. This CDR3 is 16 amino acids long. Germline V CDR1 and CDR2: SGHVS, FQNEAQ.

The chain carries TRBV29-1 and TRBJ2-7; weak D call: TRBD1 (6 bases). The V gene's germline CDR1 is SQVTM and CDR2 ANQGSEA. V lost 7 bases, J lost 6 bases, and 25 bases lay in between. The CDR3 totals 15 residues. CDR3 in amino acids: CSATLSDRLVGEQYF. CDR3 DNA sequence: TGCAGCGCTACTTTAAGCGACAGGTTGGTCGGCGAGCAGTACTTC.

The DNA for the CDR3 is TGTGCCAGCAGCATAGGGGGGAGCTTGAATACGCAGTATTTT. This translates into CASSIGGSLNTQYF. The V call is TRBV7-2, the J call TRBJ2-3, with D perhaps matching TRBD1 or TRBD2 (6 bases each). The CDR3 has 14 amino acids. The germline gives CDR1 SGHTA, CDR2 FQGNSA. V was pared by 5 bases and J by 7 bases, with 16 bases between.

V gene TRBV27 combines with J gene TRBJ1-2; 7 bases match TRBD1. The length of the CDR3 is 13 residues. Germline lookup yields CDR1 MNHEY and CDR2 SMNVEV (reference sequence). Trimming took 3 bases from V and 4 from J; bases not matched to a gene: 2. CDR3: CASSFRDSYGYTF. CDR3 nucleotide sequence: TGTGCCAGCAGTTTTAGGGACAGCTATGGCTACACCTTC.

This clone occurred a few times. The V gene is TRBV7-4, the J gene TRBJ1-5; D call uncertain. Per germline, CDR1 SGHVT and CDR2 SQSDAQ. The V and J ends lost 2 bases and 1 base respectively, with 9 bases between them. The CDR3 spans 15 residues. The CDR3 is CASSLRGVSNQPQHF. Written as DNA, the CDR3 is TGTGCCAGCAGCTTAAGAGGAGTAAGCAATCAGCCCCAGCATTTT. Variable domain in full (rest from reference TRBV7-4 and TRBJ1-5): GAGVSQSPRYKVAKRGRDVALRCDSISGHVTLYWYRQTLGQGSEVLTYSQSDAQRDKSGRPSGRFSAERPERSVSTLKIQRTEQGDSAVYLCASSLRGVSNQPQHFGDGTRLSIL.

The rearrangement uses TRBV27 and TRBJ2-5; 12 positions agree with TRBD2. The germline gives CDR1 MNHEY, CDR2 SMNVEV (reference sequence). The CDR3 is 15 amino acids. Trimming at V came to 6 bases and at J to 4 bases, leaving 6 bases not matched to a gene. For the CDR3, the DNA is TGTGCCAGCAGAAGTGGACTAGCGGGATTAGAGACCCAGTACTTC. Protein: CASRSGLAGLETQYF.

This chain uses TRBV2 with TRBJ2-2; TRBD1 might be the D (5 bases). The CDR3 consists of 11 residues. V dropped 2 bases and J dropped 11 bases, with 6 bases sitting between them. In germline, CDR1 is SNHLY, CDR2 FYNNEI. In DNA form, the CDR3 reads TGTGCCAGCAGTGAACAGGGAGAGCTGTTTTTT. This translates into CASSEQGELFF.

V and J are TRBV10-3 and TRBJ1-5; maybe TRBD1 (6 bases). Looked up from germline, CDR1 is ENHRY and CDR2 is SYGVKD. Deletions cut 4 bases from V and 0 bases from J, with 10 bases between. The CDR3 length is 15 residues. The CDR3 protein is CAISATGASNQPQHF. The CDR3 bases are TGTGCCATCAGTGCAACGGGGGCTAGCAATCAGCCCCAGCATTTT.